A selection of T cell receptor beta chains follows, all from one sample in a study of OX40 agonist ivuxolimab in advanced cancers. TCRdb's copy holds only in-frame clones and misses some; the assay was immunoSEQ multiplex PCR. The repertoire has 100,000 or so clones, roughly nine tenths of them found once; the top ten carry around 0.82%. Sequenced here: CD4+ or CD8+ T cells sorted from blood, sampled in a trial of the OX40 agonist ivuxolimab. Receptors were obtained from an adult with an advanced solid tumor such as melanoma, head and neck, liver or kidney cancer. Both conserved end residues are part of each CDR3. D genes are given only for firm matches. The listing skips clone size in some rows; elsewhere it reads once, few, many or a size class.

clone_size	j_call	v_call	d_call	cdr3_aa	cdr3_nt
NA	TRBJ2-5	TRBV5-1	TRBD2	CASSLEGLAGEETQYF	TGCGCCAGCAGCTTGGAGGGACTAGCGGGAGAAGAGACCCAGTACTTC
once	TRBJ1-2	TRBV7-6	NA	CASSSRPPSNVGGYTF	TGTGCCAGCAGCTCCCGACCACCCTCTAACGTCGGTGGCTACACCTTC
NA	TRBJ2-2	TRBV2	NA	CAGTRDGILTGELFF	TGTGCCGGAACCAGGGATGGGATTTTGACCGGGGAGCTGTTTTTT
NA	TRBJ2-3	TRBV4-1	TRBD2	CASSSETSGSTDTQYF	TGCGCCAGCAGCTCGGAGACTAGCGGGAGCACAGATACGCAGTATTTT
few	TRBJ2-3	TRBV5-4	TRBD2	CASSLARGSGSRDTQYF	TGTGCCAGCAGCTTGGCCCGGGGTAGCGGGAGTAGGGATACGCAGTATTTT
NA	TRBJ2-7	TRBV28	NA	CASGPISTRHYEQYF	TGTGCCAGCGGGCCGATATCGACCCGCCACTACGAGCAGTACTTC
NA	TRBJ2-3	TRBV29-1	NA	CSVEEVWGSGSTDTQYF	TGCAGCGTTGAAGAGGTTTGGGGGAGCGGAAGCACAGATACGCAGTATTTT
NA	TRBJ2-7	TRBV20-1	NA	CSAGGGREQYF	TGCAGTGCTGGTGGAGGGCGGGAGCAGTACTTC
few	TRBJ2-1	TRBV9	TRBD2	CASSPLGGRGYNEQFF	TGTGCCAGCTCCCCCCTGGGCGGGAGGGGTTACAATGAGCAGTTCTTC
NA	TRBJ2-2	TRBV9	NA	CASSGGQNTGELFF	TGTGCCAGCAGCGGGGGACAGAACACCGGGGAGCTGTTTTTT
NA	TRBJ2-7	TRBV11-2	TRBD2	CASRLAGVYEQYF	TGTGCCAGCAGACTAGCGGGAGTCTACGAGCAGTACTTC
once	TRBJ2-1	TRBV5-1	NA	CASSLGGGDEQFF	TGCGCCAGCAGCTTGGGGGGAGGCGATGAGCAGTTCTTC